A selection of T cell receptor beta chains follows, all from one sample in a study of radiotherapy plus CTLA-4 blockade in lung cancer. Assay: immunoSEQ multiplex PCR; the TCRdb copy retains only in-frame clones and omits some. The sample has approximately 53,000 clones, approximately 85% seen once; the top ten hold about 30%. The input for sequencing was peripheral blood, taken from a patient treated with radiotherapy plus ipilimumab. These receptors were collected from a human donor with non-small cell lung cancer whose response to radiotherapy plus ipilimumab could not be evaluated. Both conserved end residues are part of each CDR3. Fields, in order: V gene, clone size, J gene, D gene, CDR3 protein, CDR3 DNA. A D gene is named only where the DNA matches it firmly. Rows may omit the clone size; those that give it use once, few, many or a size class.

v_gene: TRBV5-1; abundance: -; j_gene: TRBJ2-1; d_gene: TRBD1; CDR3aa: CASSPAIRTGSSYNEQFF; CDR3nt: TGCGCCAGCAGCCCGGCTATCAGGACAGGGAGCTCCTACAATGAGCAGTTCTTC
v_gene: TRBV18; abundance: once; j_gene: TRBJ2-6; d_gene: TRBD1; CDR3aa: CASSRTQGQVSSGANVLTF; CDR3nt: TGTGCCAGCTCACGGACTCAGGGACAGGTCAGCTCTGGGGCCAACGTCCTGACTTTC
v_gene: TRBV12-5; abundance: few; j_gene: TRBJ1-2; d_gene: -; CDR3aa: CASGHNYGYTF; CDR3nt: TGTGCTAGTGGACATAACTATGGCTACACCTTC
v_gene: TRBV7-6; abundance: -; j_gene: TRBJ2-7; d_gene: -; CDR3aa: CASSQYYEQYF; CDR3nt: TGTGCCAGCAGCCAGTACTACGAGCAGTACTTC
v_gene: TRBV14; abundance: -; j_gene: TRBJ2-5; d_gene: -; CDR3aa: CASSQDRSGVYFETQYF; CDR3nt: TGTGCCAGCAGCCAAGACCGTTCGGGGGTGTATTTCGAGACCCAGTACTTC
v_gene: TRBV9; abundance: -; j_gene: TRBJ2-7; d_gene: TRBD1; CDR3aa: CASSVGRDRPYEQYF; CDR3nt: TGTGCCAGCAGCGTAGGAAGGGACAGGCCCTACGAGCAGTACTTC
v_gene: TRBV15; abundance: -; j_gene: TRBJ2-3; d_gene: -; CDR3aa: CATSKGGSTDTQYF; CDR3nt: TGTGCCACCAGCAAAGGCGGTAGCACAGATACGCAGTATTTT
v_gene: TRBV7-9; abundance: -; j_gene: TRBJ2-6; d_gene: -; CDR3aa: CASSFTELPGANVLTF; CDR3nt: TGTGCCAGCAGTTTCACAGAGCTCCCTGGGGCCAACGTCCTGACTTTC
v_gene: TRBV18; abundance: -; j_gene: TRBJ2-7; d_gene: TRBD1; CDR3aa: CASKRQGATDEQYF; CDR3nt: TGTGCCAGCAAAAGACAGGGGGCTACGGACGAGCAGTACTTC
v_gene: TRBV27; abundance: -; j_gene: TRBJ1-4; d_gene: TRBD1; CDR3aa: CASSTWTGTNEKLFF; CDR3nt: TGTGCCAGCAGCACCTGGACAGGGACTAATGAAAAACTGTTTTTT
v_gene: TRBV7-3; abundance: -; j_gene: TRBJ1-2; d_gene: -; CDR3aa: CASSLGPGDYGYTF; CDR3nt: TGTGCCAGCAGCTTAGGACCAGGGGACTATGGCTACACCTTC
v_gene: TRBV4-3; abundance: -; j_gene: TRBJ1-1; d_gene: -; CDR3aa: CASSQDRAISGTEAFF; CDR3nt: TGCGCCAGCAGCCAAGACAGGGCCATATCGGGCACTGAAGCTTTCTTT
v_gene: TRBV18; abundance: -; j_gene: TRBJ1-3; d_gene: -; CDR3aa: CASSPRQAVSGNTIYF; CDR3nt: TGTGCCAGCTCGCCACGACAGGCCGTCTCTGGAAACACCATATATTTT
v_gene: TRBV7-3; abundance: -; j_gene: TRBJ2-6; d_gene: TRBD2; CDR3aa: CASSSSGGSGANVLTF; CDR3nt: TGTGCCAGCAGCTCTAGCGGGGGGTCTGGGGCCAACGTCCTGACTTTC
v_gene: TRBV29-1; abundance: -; j_gene: TRBJ2-3; d_gene: -; CDR3aa: CSVDGGSSTDTQYF; CDR3nt: TGCAGCGTTGACGGCGGTTCTAGCACAGATACGCAGTATTTT
v_gene: TRBV5-1; abundance: -; j_gene: TRBJ1-1; d_gene: -; CDR3aa: CASSLTQGAEAFF; CDR3nt: TGCGCCAGCAGCTTAACTCAGGGTGCTGAAGCTTTCTTT
v_gene: TRBV15; abundance: -; j_gene: TRBJ2-3; d_gene: -; CDR3aa: CATSRGAPSVTSTDTQYF; CDR3nt: TGTGCCACCAGCAGAGGGGCCCCTAGCGTAACTAGCACAGATACGCAGTATTTT
v_gene: TRBV7-9; abundance: once; j_gene: TRBJ1-1; d_gene: -; CDR3aa: CASSLSGTQNTEAFF; CDR3nt: TGTGCCAGCAGCTTATCCGGGACACAAAACACTGAAGCTTTCTTT